The TCR beta chain under discussion was sequenced for a study of blood T cells in healthy people across ages. Findings of the study overall: Researchers report that TCR beta diversity correlated strongly with naive T cell percentage.

Aged roughly 6 to 100, donors were systemically healthy Caucasians from Russia. Each sample used at least 6 million PBMCs. Samples each yielded at least 5.5 micrograms of total RNA. Primers used in a second PCR of about 7 to 12 cycles were a sample-barcoded 5' primer and a J-beta primer mix. MiXCR, applied by TCRdb to the 5' RACE reads, yields one record per CDR3 protein. Found here are fewer than 2,000,000 distinct CDR3 sequences, around 42% of them singletons; the top ten hold more than 20%. Details on this clonotype: Its specificity is unknown.

Sequencing was carried out using blood. The TCR originated in a human donor in good health.

The CDR3 bases are TGTGCCAGCAGCCACGACGGGCGCTGGGAGACCCAGTACTTC. Protein: CASSHDGRWETQYF. The J gene is TRBJ2-5, the V gene TRBV6-1; no definite D call. V lost 6 bases and J 5 bases, leaving 16 bases between the germline ends. CDR3 length: 14 amino acids. Germline assignment: CDR1 MNHNS and CDR2 SASEGT.